This TCR beta chain was captured in a study of blood T cell repertoires in COVID-19. The repertoire was sequenced with immunoSEQ multiplex PCR; TCRdb's copy has only in-frame clones and lacks some. This table holds approximately 80,000 clones, around nine tenths found once. The CDR3 has 12 amino acids. With 2 bases removed from V and 4 bases from J, the gap between germline ends came to 2 bases. Looked up from germline, CDR1 is KGHDR and CDR2 is SFDVKD. This clonotype was sampled from a man between 35 and 55 years old with acute or convalescent COVID-19. Sequencing was carried out using peripheral blood. The rearrangement joins TRBV24-1 to TRBJ1-3; D unresolved. The CDR3 sequence is CATSDSGNTIYF. The CDR3 nucleotides are TGTGCCACCAGTGATTCAGGAAACACCATATATTTT.